The 21 T cell receptor beta chains below come from one sample, sequenced in a study of response to subunit inactivated influenza vaccine (dated by TCRdb to 2016 to 2018). Library preparation employed RT-PCR. The listed sequencing device is Illumina HiSeq 2500. TCRdb itself trimmed the public reads at Q25 with fastp, ran MiXCR and retained productive beta chains. Every distinct CDR3 protein forms one entry, paired with its most common genes and DNA. In this sample the table shows roughly 500,000 distinct CDR3 sequences, approximately 22% of which occur a single time. The leading ten clones occupy about 2.8% of the sample. These data also featured in a second study, about T cells expressing NK-cell markers. The second study also describes: TCR beta cDNA libraries were prepared using 5'RACE template switching, which introduced a universal primer site and unique molecular identifiers.

The source was CD4+ T cells sorted from PBMCs, collected 11 to 12 days after vaccination. These receptors came from a middle-aged man who received an inactivated influenza vaccine. Donor details come from another sample of the same person, matched by shared clones.

This chain uses TRBV6-8 with TRBJ2-1, with D possibly being TRBD2 (6 bases). V lost 10 bases and J lost 5, with 21 bases in between. Germline V gene data show CDR1 as MNHGY and CDR2 as SAAAGT. CDR3 length: 15 residues. The CDR3 coding sequence is TGTGCCATCAGAGAGGTCGGGACTCCGAACAATGAGCAGTTCTTC. Translated: CAIREVGTPNNEQFF.

This chain links TRBV20-1 with TRBJ1-1; TRBD1 agrees at 7 bases. Germline CDR1 is DFQATT and CDR2 is SNEGSKA (reference sequence). CDR3 length equals 13 residues. With V trimmed by 5 bases and J by 2 bases, 5 bases remained unmatched. This CDR3 reads CSARDSRNTEAFF. CDR3 nucleotides: TGCAGTGCTCGGGACAGCCGCAACACTGAAGCTTTCTTT.

The chain links TRBV4-2 to TRBJ2-1; TRBD2 agrees at 10 bases. Trimming cost V 0 bases and J 2 bases; bases outside gene matches: 7. The CDR3 length is 18 residues. Germline V CDR1 and CDR2: LGHNA, YNFKEQ. The CDR3 loop reads CASSQDGVLAGAYNEQFF. In DNA form, the CDR3 reads TGTGCCAGCAGCCAAGACGGGGTTCTAGCGGGGGCCTACAATGAGCAGTTCTTC.

In this sample, this clonotype turned up a few times. The CDR3 bases are TGTGCCACCAGCAGACCTGGGGTAGCGGTCTACGAGCAGTACTTC. Translated, it gives CATSRPGVAVYEQYF. The V call is TRBV15, the J call TRBJ2-7; perhaps TRBD2 as D (6 bases). V lost 2 bases to trimming and J lost 3 bases, with 14 bases between them. Germline CDR1 LNHNV, CDR2 YYDKDF (reference sequence). The CDR3 loop spans 15 amino acids.

The rearrangement joins TRBV4-2 to TRBJ1-6; the D gene is possibly TRBD1 (5 bases). CDR3 length: 16 amino acids. Germline V CDR1 and CDR2: LGHNA, YNFKEQ. The germline V and J ends were trimmed by 0 bases and 9 bases, with 15 bases remaining between them. The CDR3 sequence: CASSQDGQGRGSPLHF. The CDR3 DNA follows: TGTGCCAGCAGCCAAGATGGCCAGGGAAGGGGTTCACCCCTCCACTTT.

In this sample, this clonotype turned up a few times. The rearrangement uses TRBV5-1 and TRBJ1-2; D gene ambiguous. This CDR3 is built from 14 residues. Germline assignment: CDR1 SGHRS and CDR2 YFSETQ. V shed 1 base and J shed 7 bases, with 14 bases lying between them. CDR3 sequence reads: CASSLNVAGPGYTF. The DNA for the CDR3 is TGCGCCAGCAGCTTGAATGTGGCAGGCCCTGGCTACACCTTC.

This clonotype was seen only a few times. The chain employs TRBV18 and TRBJ2-7, with TRBD1 matching over 9 bases. This CDR3 contains 16 residues. Losses at the gene ends were 4 bases for V and 5 bases for J; bases not matched to a gene: 12. Germline CDR1 and CDR2: KGHSH and LQKENI. The chain's CDR3 is CASSLIGTGRENEQYF. DNA for the CDR3: TGTGCCAGCTCACTGATCGGGACAGGGAGGGAAAACGAGCAGTACTTC. Using reference TRBV18 and TRBJ2-7 for the parts outside the CDR3, the full variable domain is NAGVMQNPRHLVRRRGQEARLRCSPMKGHSHVYWYRQLPEEGLKFMVYLQKENIIDESGMPKERFSAEFPKEGPSILRIQQVVRGDSAAYFCASSLIGTGRENEQYFGPGTRLTVT.

This clonotype has more than one count but fewer than ten. The genes are TRBV25-1 and TRBJ1-2, with D perhaps matching TRBD1 (5 bases). The germline CDR1 and CDR2 sequences are MGHDK and SYGVNS. With 3 bases removed from V and 6 bases from J, the gap between germline ends came to 14 bases. This CDR3 region has 14 residues. Here the CDR3 reads CASSDQSGRDGYTF. DNA for the CDR3: TGTGCCAGCAGTGATCAGTCAGGGCGGGATGGCTACACCTTC.

The sample holds a few counts of this clonotype. This sequence joins TRBV20-1 and TRBJ1-5; a weak D match, TRBD1 (6 bases). Germline lookup yields CDR1 DFQATT and CDR2 SNEGSKA (reference sequence). The V gene lost 0 bases and the J gene lost 3 bases, with 18 bases spanning the gap. This CDR3 spans 17 amino acids. The CDR3 is CSARDRGTPLPNQPQHF. Here the CDR3 DNA reads TGCAGTGCTAGAGATCGAGGGACACCACTACCCAATCAGCCCCAGCATTTT.

This chain uses TRBV20-1 with TRBJ1-1; D is possibly TRBD1 (6 bases). The CDR3 runs 14 residues. V dropped 6 bases and J dropped 2 bases, with 16 bases sitting between them. Looked up from germline, CDR1 is DFQATT and CDR2 is SNEGSKA (reference sequence). The CDR3 nucleotides read TGCAGTGCCAGGGACATTTCCCTTAACACTGAAGCTTTCTTT. Protein sequence: CSARDISLNTEAFF.

The chain joins TRBV10-3 to TRBJ1-2; 8 bases map to TRBD1. The CDR3 is made up of 15 amino acids. CDR1 is ENHRY, CDR2 SYGVKD, per germline. The junction had 13 bases not matched to a gene; V was cut back by 6 bases and J by 7 bases. The CDR3 DNA reads TGTGCCATCAGCAACCCCGTGACAGGGGTGCGTGGCTACACCTTC. Translating gives CAISNPVTGVRGYTF.

The CDR3 DNA reads as TGTGCCAGCAGTGACCGGGACAGGGGAACCTTTTACGAGCAGTACTTC. Translated, it gives CASSDRDRGTFYEQYF. This chain joins TRBV25-1 and TRBJ2-7, with 10 bases matching TRBD1. V lost 3 bases and J lost 4; bases outside the gene matches: 9. CDR3 length: 16 amino acids. Germline V CDR1 and CDR2: MGHDK, SYGVNS.

This chain links TRBV6-1 with TRBJ1-6; D perhaps matches TRBD1 (6 bases). The CDR3 consists of 14 residues. Germline-derived CDR1 and CDR2 are MNHNS and SASEGT. V lost 4 bases and J 7 bases, leaving 11 bases between the germline ends. This CDR3 reads CASSAGVENSPLHF. CDR3 nucleotides: TGTGCCAGCAGTGCAGGGGTTGAAAATTCACCCCTCCACTTT.

This clonotype was seen more than once but under ten times. This sequence joins TRBV20-1 and TRBJ2-5; no clear D. The CDR3 is made up of 10 amino acids. V shed 6 bases and J shed 8 bases, with 10 bases lying between them. Germline V gives CDR1 DFQATT, CDR2 SNEGSKA (reference sequence). The CDR3 sequence: CSAERVTQYF. The CDR3, as DNA: TGCAGTGCCGAACGGGTAACCCAGTACTTC.

The chain has TRBV20-1 and TRBJ2-1, with D tentatively TRBD1 or TRBD2 (6 bases each). Trimming shortened V by 6 bases and J by 5 bases, and 17 bases separated the two germline ends. Germline V gene data show CDR1 as DFQATT and CDR2 as SNEGSKA (reference sequence). The CDR3 runs to 14 residues. CDR3 in amino acids: CSARVGGGDNEQFF. The DNA of the CDR3 is TGCAGTGCCCGAGTCGGAGGGGGAGACAATGAGCAGTTCTTC.

The J gene is TRBJ2-3, the V gene TRBV5-1; 10 bases match TRBD2. The CDR3 runs 17 residues. CDR1 is SGHRS, CDR2 YFSETQ, per germline. Trimming at V came to 0 bases and at J to 3 bases, leaving 7 bases not matched to a gene. The CDR3 coding sequence is TGCGCCAGCAGCTTGGCTAGCGGGAGTTCAAGAACAGATACGCAGTATTTT. This gives the protein CASSLASGSSRTDTQYF.

Only a few counts were recorded for this clonotype. The rearrangement joins TRBV29-1 to TRBJ2-3; D is perhaps TRBD2 (5 bases). The germline V and J ends were trimmed by 5 bases and 6 bases, with 12 bases remaining between them. There are 12 residues in the CDR3. Germline V gene sequence: CDR1 SQVTM, CDR2 ANQGSEA. CDR3: CSVSRGPDTQYF. In DNA, the CDR3 is TGCAGCGTTTCCCGGGGTCCCGATACGCAGTATTTT.

V usage is TRBV6-2 or TRBV6-3 and J usage is TRBJ2-4, with TRBD1 matching 8 bases. The CDR3 is 19 residues long. The junction had 15 bases not matched to a gene; V was cut back by 5 bases and J by 0 bases. CDR1 is MNHEY, CDR2 SVGEGT, per germline. This CDR3 reads CASSPYPGTGKLAKNIQYF. The CDR3 DNA reads TGTGCCAGCAGTCCCTACCCCGGGACAGGAAAGCTAGCCAAAAACATTCAGTACTTC.

This clonotype has only a few counts. The chain recombines TRBV7-2 with TRBJ2-1; maybe TRBD2 (6 bases). Germline V gene data show CDR1 as SGHTA and CDR2 as FQGNSA. The CDR3 runs 17 residues. V dropped 4 bases and J dropped 2 bases, with 18 bases sitting between them. CDR3 protein: CASSSTRGAGPYNEQFF. As DNA, the CDR3 is TGTGCCAGCAGCTCCACCCGAGGCGCGGGGCCCTACAATGAGCAGTTCTTC.

This clonotype was detected only a few times. This chain links TRBV2 with TRBJ2-1, with TRBD1 matching 7 bases. Germline CDR1 reads SNHLY; CDR2 reads FYNNEI. J lost 8 bases, V lost 3 bases, and 7 bases had no gene match. This CDR3 spans 14 amino acids. CDR3 coding DNA: TGTGCCAGCAGTGAGTTTCAGGGGGTCCATGAGCAGTTCTTC. Encoded protein: CASSEFQGVHEQFF.

This clonotype was counted a few times. The chain couples TRBV20-1 to TRBJ2-7, with a possible D match to TRBD2 (6 bases). The germline V gene encodes CDR1 DFQATT and CDR2 SNEGSKA (reference sequence). The CDR3 runs 18 residues. With 2 bases removed from V and 0 bases from J, the gap between germline ends came to 23 bases. The chain's CDR3 is CSARSLGTHSGISYEQYF. Here the CDR3 DNA reads TGCAGTGCTAGATCCCTGGGGACTCATAGCGGCATCTCCTACGAGCAGTACTTC.